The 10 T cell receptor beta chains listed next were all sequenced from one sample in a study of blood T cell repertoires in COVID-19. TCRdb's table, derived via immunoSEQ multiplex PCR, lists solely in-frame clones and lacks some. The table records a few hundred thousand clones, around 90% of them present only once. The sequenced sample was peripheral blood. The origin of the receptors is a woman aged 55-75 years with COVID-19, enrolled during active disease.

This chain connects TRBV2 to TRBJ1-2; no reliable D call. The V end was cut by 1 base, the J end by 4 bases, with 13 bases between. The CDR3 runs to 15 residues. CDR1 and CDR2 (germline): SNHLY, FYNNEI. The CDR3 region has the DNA TGTGCCAGCAGTGAAGGGAGGAGCCGATCCTATGGCTACACCTTC. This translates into CASSEGRSRSYGYTF.

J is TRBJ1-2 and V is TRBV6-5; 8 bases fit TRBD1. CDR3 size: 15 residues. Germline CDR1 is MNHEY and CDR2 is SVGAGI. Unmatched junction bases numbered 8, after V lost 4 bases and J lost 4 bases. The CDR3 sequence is CASSLRTGTRYGYTF. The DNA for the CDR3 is TGTGCCAGCAGTTTACGGACAGGGACCCGCTATGGCTACACCTTC.

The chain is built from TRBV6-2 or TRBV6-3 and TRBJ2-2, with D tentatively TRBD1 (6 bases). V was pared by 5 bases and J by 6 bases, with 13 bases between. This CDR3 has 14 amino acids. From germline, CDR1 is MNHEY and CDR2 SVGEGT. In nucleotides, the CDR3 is TGTGCCAGCAGTCCACGAACAGGGCCCGGGGAGCTGTTTTTT. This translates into CASSPRTGPGELFF.

The DNA for the CDR3 is TGTGCCAGCAGCTCGCACGCAGGGACCGGGGAGCTGTTTTTT. Translation gives CASSSHAGTGELFF. The chain employs TRBV11-3 and TRBJ2-2; perhaps TRBD1 as D (5 bases). The CDR3 contains 14 residues. Germline CDR1 SGHNT, CDR2 YENEEA. V gave up 4 bases and J gave up 5 bases, with 11 bases separating them.

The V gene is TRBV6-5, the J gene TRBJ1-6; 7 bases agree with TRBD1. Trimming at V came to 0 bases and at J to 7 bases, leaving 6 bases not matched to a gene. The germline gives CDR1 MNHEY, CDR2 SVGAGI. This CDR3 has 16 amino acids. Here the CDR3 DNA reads TGTGCCAGCAGTTACTCGAGGGAGACAGGGAATTCACCCCTCCACTTT. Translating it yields CASSYSRETGNSPLHF.

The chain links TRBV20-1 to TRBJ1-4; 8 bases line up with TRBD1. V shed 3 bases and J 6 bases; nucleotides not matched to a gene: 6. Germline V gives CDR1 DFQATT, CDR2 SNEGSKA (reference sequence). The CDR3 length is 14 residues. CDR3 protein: CSASLRQGYEKLFF. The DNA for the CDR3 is TGCAGTGCTAGTCTTCGACAGGGGTATGAAAAACTGTTTTTT.

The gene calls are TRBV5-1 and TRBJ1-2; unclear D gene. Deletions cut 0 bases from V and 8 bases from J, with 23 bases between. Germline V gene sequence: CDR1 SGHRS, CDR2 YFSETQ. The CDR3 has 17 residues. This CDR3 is CASSLVQRALSSGGYTF. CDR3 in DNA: TGCGCCAGCAGCTTGGTACAGAGAGCCCTTTCCTCGGGGGGCTACACCTTC.

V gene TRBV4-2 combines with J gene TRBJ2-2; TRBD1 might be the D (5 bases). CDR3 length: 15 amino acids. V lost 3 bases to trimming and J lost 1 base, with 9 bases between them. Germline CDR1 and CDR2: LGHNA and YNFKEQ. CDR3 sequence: CASSQDIGNTGELFF. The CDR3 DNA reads TGTGCCAGCAGCCAGGACATAGGGAACACCGGGGAGCTGTTTTTT.

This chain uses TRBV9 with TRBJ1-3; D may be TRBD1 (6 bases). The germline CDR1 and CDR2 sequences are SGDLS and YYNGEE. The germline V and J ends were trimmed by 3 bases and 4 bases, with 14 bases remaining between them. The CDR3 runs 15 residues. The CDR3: CASSASQGYGNTIYF. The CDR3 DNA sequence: TGTGCCAGCAGCGCCAGTCAGGGGTACGGAAACACCATATATTTT.

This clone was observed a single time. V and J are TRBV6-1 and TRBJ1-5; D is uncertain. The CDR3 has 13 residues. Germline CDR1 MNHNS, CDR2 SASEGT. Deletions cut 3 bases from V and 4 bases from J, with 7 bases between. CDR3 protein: CASSEERNQPQHF. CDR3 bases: TGTGCCAGCAGTGAGGAGAGGAATCAGCCCCAGCATTTT.